A single sample gave rise to the 8 T cell receptor beta chains below, sequenced in a study of shared clonotypes between healthy human individuals. The protocol was immunoSEQ multiplex PCR, while the TCRdb copy is restricted to in-frame clones and leaves out a portion. The table records millions of clones, about 93% of them present only once. As defined, naive CD8 cells were CD45RO-negative and positively selected for CCR7, with terminally differentiated effector memory CD45RA+ cells excluded. Material: naive CD8+ T cells from PBMCs. These receptors were obtained from a man aged 18 to 29 in good health. Some clones in this sample may be carry-over from other donors' samples.

The chain uses TRBV30 and TRBJ2-1; 8 bases match TRBD2. CDR3 length equals 16 residues. The V gene's germline CDR1 is GTSNPN and CDR2 SVGIG (reference sequence). J gave up 4 bases and V 4 bases, and 12 bases lay outside the gene matches. CDR3 in amino acids: CAWTLRGGLMYNEQFF. The CDR3 DNA reads TGTGCCTGGACCCTACGGGGGGGACTTATGTACAATGAGCAGTTCTTC.

In its sample, this clone was seen once. The V gene is TRBV4-1, the J gene TRBJ2-1, with D perhaps matching TRBD1 or TRBD2 (5 bases each). CDR3 length: 16 amino acids. CDR1 is MGHRA, CDR2 YSYEKL, per germline. V lost 3 bases to trimming and J lost 2 bases, with 14 bases between them. The CDR3 protein is CASSHRERGAYNEQFF. The CDR3 bases are TGCGCCAGCAGCCACCGGGAAAGGGGCGCCTACAATGAGCAGTTCTTC.

V and J are TRBV28 and TRBJ1-2, with D unresolved. Germline V CDR1 and CDR2: MDHEN, SYDVKM. This CDR3 spans 19 amino acids. Trimming pared 6 bases from V and 7 bases from J, leaving 33 bases between. Here the CDR3 reads CASSSFIFLKSKGEGGYTF. CDR3 DNA: TGTGCCAGCAGCTCCTTTATATTTTTGAAGTCTAAGGGTGAAGGTGGCTACACCTTC.

J is TRBJ2-7 and V is TRBV5-1, with D possibly being TRBD1 or TRBD2 (5 bases each). V lost 4 bases to trimming and J lost 0 bases, with 20 bases between them. The germline gives CDR1 SGHRS, CDR2 YFSETQ. This CDR3 contains 17 residues. The CDR3 loop is CASSPSRGRGLSYEQYF. The CDR3 DNA reads as TGCGCCAGCAGCCCCAGCCGGGGACGCGGCCTCTCCTACGAGCAGTACTTC.

CDR3 loop: CASSVYGTSVNEQYF. The CDR3 bases are TGTGCCAGCAGCGTATACGGGACTAGCGTTAACGAGCAGTACTTC. The chain joins TRBV9 to TRBJ2-7; 10 nucleotides align to TRBD2. The germline gives CDR1 SGDLS, CDR2 YYNGEE. This CDR3 is built from 15 residues. V gave up 1 base and J gave up 5 bases; unmatched junction bases: 6.

About this clone itself: This sample includes further DNA sequences coding for the same CDR3. The rearrangement uses TRBV27 and TRBJ1-5; 9 bases fit TRBD1. The CDR3 totals 14 residues. V was pared by 8 bases and J by 1 base, with 3 bases of the junction left unmatched. The V gene's germline CDR1 is MNHEY and CDR2 SMNVEV (reference sequence). The CDR3 reads CASSGQGSNQPQHF. CDR3 sequence (DNA): TGTGCCAGCTCGGGACAGGGAAGCAATCAGCCCCAGCATTTT.

J is TRBJ2-1 and V is TRBV7-9; 7 bases match TRBD1. Germline V gene sequence: CDR1 SEHNR, CDR2 FQNEAQ (reference sequence). This CDR3 has 14 amino acids. V shed 5 bases and J 10 bases; nucleotides not matched to a gene: 11. CDR3 in amino acids: CASSPPTGHPEQFF. In nucleotides, the CDR3 is TGTGCCAGCAGCCCCCCGACAGGGCATCCGGAGCAGTTCTTC.

This rearrangement joins TRBV5-8 to TRBJ1-1; D unresolved. The germline gives CDR1 SGHTS, CDR2 YDEGEE. The CDR3 spans 13 residues. Trimming left V 2 bases short and J 1 base short, with 6 bases between. CDR3 DNA: TGTGCCAGCAGCTTCGTGGCGAACACTGAAGCTTTCTTT. Encoded protein: CASSFVANTEAFF. Full variable domain (outside the CDR3, taken from reference TRBV5-8 and TRBJ1-1): EAGVTQSPTHLIKTRGQQATLRCSPISGHTSVYWYQQALGLGLQFLLWYDEGEERNRGNFPPRFSGRQFPNYSSELNVNALELEDSALYLCASSFVANTEAFFGQGTRLTVV.